A selection of T cell receptor beta chains follows, all from one sample in a study of CXCR3-negative and CXCR3-positive naive CD8 T cells. TCRdb processed the 5' RACE reads again and assigns one entry to each CDR3 protein, with no DNA. The sample table includes about 41,000 distinct CDR3 sequences. The specimen was naive CXCR3- CD8+ T cells from blood. These receptor sequences come from a human donor in good health. Some clones in this sample may be carry-over from other donors' samples. The CDR3 runs from the conserved cysteine through the conserved F or W. A clone size is listed for some rows: how often the clone was seen (once, few, many), or a class if it is expanded.

NA	TRBV6-2/TRBV6-3	TRBJ2-2	15	CASSYTGAATGELFF
NA	TRBV29-1	TRBJ2-3	16	CSVAGGAEYGTDTQYF
NA	TRBV29-1	TRBJ1-2	15	CSVARGTGGSLGYTF
NA	TRBV4-3	TRBJ2-1	15	CASSQGGDSYNEQFF
NA	TRBV20-1	TRBJ2-5	14	CSARDRLARETQYF
NA	TRBV14	TRBJ1-6	15	CASSHRGHYNSPLHF
NA	TRBV7-8	TRBJ2-2	13	CASSLQGAGELFF
NA	TRBV5-5	TRBJ1-2	15	CASSLQHKLNYGYTF
NA	TRBV29-1	TRBJ2-2	13	CSVGLVNTGELFF
NA	TRBV12-3/TRBV12-4	TRBJ2-3	13	CASSPIYTDTQYF
NA	TRBV11-3	TRBJ1-5	16	CASTPGRDRGGKPQHF
NA	TRBV12-5	TRBJ2-3	15	CASGFSTLWTDTQYF
NA	TRBV6-5	TRBJ2-7	14	CASSYSGSAYEQYF
NA	TRBV7-9	TRBJ1-2	13	CASSQTGDYGYTF
NA	TRBV20-1	TRBJ2-1	12	CSARKGVNEQFF
NA	TRBV6-6	TRBJ1-1	16	CASSHGAGRLNTEAFF
NA	TRBV5-1	TRBJ2-2	16	CASSRVPWKGGGELFF
NA	TRBV21-1	TRBJ2-7	19	CASSIYLCSVPTGGGEQYF
NA	TRBV20-1	TRBJ2-3	15	CSARAPRRGADTQYF
NA	TRBV28	TRBJ2-7	14	CASSLTGSGYEQYF
NA	TRBV12-3/TRBV12-4	TRBJ2-7	14	CASSLYVEGYEQYF
NA	TRBV7-2	TRBJ1-2	15	CASSERQGADYGYTF
NA	TRBV12-3/TRBV12-4	TRBJ2-1	12	CASSETGNEQFF
NA	TRBV15	TRBJ1-1	15	CATSRDRAMNTEAFF
NA	TRBV19	TRBJ1-5	15	CASSLAEYYNQPQHF
NA	TRBV20-1	TRBJ2-7	11	CSARQGLEQYF
medium-sized	TRBV7-7	TRBJ2-1	13	CASSMTGGHEQFF
NA	TRBV6-6	TRBJ2-2	15	CASTETSSNTGELFF
NA	TRBV4-3	TRBJ2-1	15	CASSQEAGLYNEQFF
NA	TRBV6-2/TRBV6-3	TRBJ2-1	14	CASSGGGSSNEQFF
NA	TRBV5-6	TRBJ2-4	16	CASTTGTQLAKNIQYF
NA	TRBV7-9	TRBJ2-1	15	CASSMNGRRNNEQFF
NA	TRBV5-1	TRBJ2-1	18	CASSTTPLRGTEINEQFF
NA	TRBV29-1	TRBJ1-3	13	CSVPGTDGNTIYF
NA	TRBV6-2/TRBV6-3	TRBJ1-2	15	CASSYPGQENYGYTF
NA	TRBV29-1	TRBJ1-1	13	CSVVGVGYTEAFF
NA	TRBV4-2	TRBJ1-4	17	CASSRRMPGQVTEKLFF
NA	TRBV13	TRBJ2-7	12	CASSPNSYEQYF
NA	TRBV19	TRBJ2-1	14	CASNIGTANNEQFF
NA	TRBV29-1	TRBJ2-7	11	CSVGDSYEQYF
NA	TRBV20-1	TRBJ2-3	14	CSARDVAGTDTQYF
NA	TRBV14	TRBJ2-7	14	CASSETPNPLEQYF
medium-sized	TRBV4-3	TRBJ1-1	16	CASSQERGQQNTEAFF
NA	TRBV29-1	TRBJ2-3	14	CSVEVQGWSDTQYF
NA	TRBV12-5	TRBJ2-1	12	CASSPGPNEQFF
NA	TRBV20-1	TRBJ2-7	15	CSASFPDRVGYEQYF
NA	TRBV13	TRBJ1-2	14	CASSPGRGLGGYTF
NA	TRBV10-2	TRBJ1-3	14	CASSGVTVLDTIYF
NA	TRBV28	TRBJ1-2	19	CASSFIVPHSTGGDYGYTF
NA	TRBV12-3/TRBV12-4	TRBJ1-4	14	CASSRRGRDEKLFF
NA	TRBV12-3/TRBV12-4	TRBJ2-5	14	CASSFFSDQETQYF
NA	TRBV7-9	TRBJ2-2	14	CASSSPLGTGGLFF
NA	TRBV19	TRBJ2-5	15	CASSIGIRTGETQYF
NA	TRBV7-3	TRBJ2-1	15	CASSLLAGVYNEQFF